This is a list of T cell receptor beta chains from one sample in a study of T-cell memory formation after mild COVID-19. TCRdb re-analysed the 5' RACE reads in MiXCR, keeping a single row per CDR3 protein. The sample consists of tens of thousands of distinct CDR3 sequences, roughly 17% of them appearing once. Sequences were obtained from PBMCs or a T cell subset sorted from them (not recorded which). These receptors were obtained from an adult woman who had mild COVID-19 (a few samples of this study predate the infection). Cell type and time point are not known. CDR3s include the opening cysteine and the closing phenylalanine or tryptophan. Each record gives: D gene, clone size, J gene, V gene, CDR3 protein, CDR3 DNA. A D gene is named only where the DNA matches it firmly. A clone size is listed for some rows: how often the clone was seen (once, few, many), or a class if it is expanded.

NA	few	TRBJ2-2	TRBV29-1	CSVTASNTGELFF	TGCAGCGTGACTGCGTCGAACACCGGGGAGCTGTTTTTT
NA	few	TRBJ1-1	TRBV7-9	CASSLGSLMNTEAFF	TGTGCCAGCAGCTTAGGCAGTCTCATGAACACTGAAGCTTTCTTT
NA	NA	TRBJ2-1	TRBV4-1	CASSQVTGNEQFF	TGCGCCAGCAGCCAAGTTACTGGGAATGAGCAGTTCTTC
NA	many	TRBJ2-3	TRBV27	CASSYSSTDTQYF	TGTGCCAGCAGTTATTCTAGCACAGATACGCAGTATTTT
TRBD2	few	TRBJ2-1	TRBV20-1	CSARAGGTPEQFF	TGCAGTGCTAGGGCGGGGGGTACCCCGGAGCAGTTCTTC
NA	NA	TRBJ1-5	TRBV4-1	CASSPSGPISNQPQHF	TGCGCCAGCAGCCCATCGGGACCCATAAGCAATCAGCCCCAGCATTTT
TRBD2	NA	TRBJ2-1	TRBV11-3	CASSYFSGDYNEQFF	TGTGCCAGCAGCTATTTTAGCGGGGACTACAATGAGCAGTTCTTC
NA	NA	TRBJ2-3	TRBV29-1	CSVPGSHTQYF	TGCAGCGTGCCTGGCTCTCATACGCAGTATTTT
TRBD1	few	TRBJ2-2	TRBV5-4	CASSLVPGQGSTGELFF	TGTGCCAGCAGCTTGGTACCGGGACAGGGTTCGACCGGGGAGCTGTTTTTT
NA	NA	TRBJ2-1	TRBV4-1	CASSQDLARAGDVEQFF	TGCGCCAGCAGCCAAGATCTAGCCAGGGCAGGGGACGTTGAGCAGTTCTTC
TRBD2	few	TRBJ2-1	TRBV11-2	CASSHGLAGLSTYNEQFF	TGTGCCAGCAGCCACGGACTAGCGGGGCTTTCTACATACAATGAGCAGTTCTTC
NA	few	TRBJ2-7	TRBV11-2	CASSLETRGVFVYEQYF	TGTGCCAGCAGCTTAGAGACTAGGGGGGTTTTCGTCTACGAGCAGTACTTC
NA	few	TRBJ2-6	TRBV11-2	CASSPAREHGANVLTF	TGTGCCAGCAGCCCAGCTAGGGAGCATGGGGCCAACGTCCTGACTTTC
NA	NA	TRBJ2-7	TRBV7-2	CASSLTRDSSYEQYF	TGTGCCAGCAGCCTAACACGGGACTCCTCATACGAGCAGTACTTC
NA	NA	TRBJ1-1	TRBV7-9	CASRLTGNTEAFF	TGTGCCAGCAGACTGACAGGGAACACTGAAGCTTTCTTT
TRBD1	NA	TRBJ1-1	TRBV7-9	CASSPQDRAMNTEAFF	TGTGCCAGCAGCCCGCAGGACAGGGCCATGAACACTGAAGCTTTCTTT
NA	NA	TRBJ2-5	TRBV2	CASARETQYF	TGTGCCAGTGCGAGAGAGACCCAGTACTTC
TRBD2	few	TRBJ2-1	TRBV4-2	CASSSPGGEQFF	TGTGCCAGCAGCTCCCCCGGGGGGGAGCAGTTCTTC
NA	NA	TRBJ2-7	TRBV7-6	CASSLAEGTYEQYF	TGTGCCAGCAGCTTAGCGGAGGGAACCTACGAGCAGTACTTC
NA	NA	TRBJ2-5	TRBV4-1	CASSQEAQETQYF	TGCGCCAGCAGCCAAGAGGCCCAAGAGACCCAGTACTTC
NA	few	TRBJ2-3	TRBV5-1	CASSLSGLTDTQYF	TGCGCCAGCAGCTTGTCAGGCCTCACAGATACGCAGTATTTT
TRBD1	few	TRBJ1-1	TRBV7-9	CASSSGDRDDNTEAFF	TGTGCCAGCAGCTCTGGGGACAGGGATGATAACACTGAAGCTTTCTTT
NA	few	TRBJ2-2	TRBV4-1	CASSQATGELFF	TGCGCCAGCAGCCAAGCCACCGGGGAGCTGTTTTTT
TRBD1	NA	TRBJ1-1	TRBV5-1	CASSSTGGADTEAFF	TGCGCCAGCAGTTCCACAGGGGGCGCTGACACTGAAGCTTTCTTT
NA	few	TRBJ2-1	TRBV7-9	CASSSLGRSEFF	TGTGCCAGCAGCTCCTTGGGACGGTCGGAGTTCTTC
NA	few	TRBJ1-2	TRBV2	CASSDGDTF	TGTGCCAGCAGTGACGGTGACACCTTC
NA	few	TRBJ2-1	TRBV21-1	CASPSSGSRNEQFF	TGTGCCAGTCCGTCTAGCGGGAGTAGGAATGAGCAGTTCTTC
NA	NA	TRBJ2-7	TRBV6-5	CASSYTGWATVYEQYF	TGTGCCAGCAGTTACACAGGTTGGGCCACAGTCTACGAGCAGTACTTC
NA	NA	TRBJ1-2	TRBV7-2	CASSLAGATYGYTF	TGTGCCAGCAGCTTAGCGGGCGCGACCTATGGCTACACCTTC
NA	NA	TRBJ2-6	TRBV24-1	CATSDESPSGANVLTF	TGTGCCACCAGTGACGAGTCCCCTTCTGGGGCCAACGTCCTGACTTTC
NA	NA	TRBJ2-1	TRBV6-2/TRBV6-3	CASSYERLTSVQNEQFF	TGTGCCAGCAGTTATGAGCGACTCACGTCGGTACAGAATGAGCAGTTCTTC
TRBD1	few	TRBJ2-7	TRBV20-1	CSATEGQGYTYEQYF	TGCAGTGCTACGGAGGGACAGGGGTATACCTACGAGCAGTACTTC
NA	few	TRBJ2-7	TRBV6-6	CASSSDTGNEQYF	TGTGCCAGCAGTTCCGATACAGGGAACGAGCAGTACTTC
NA	NA	TRBJ2-2	TRBV29-1	CSVNLPTGTNTGELFF	TGCAGCGTCAACCTTCCTACAGGGACGAACACCGGGGAGCTGTTTTTT
TRBD2	few	TRBJ2-7	TRBV11-1	CASSPGTPSGGLPSYEQYF	TGTGCCAGCAGCCCCGGAACGCCTAGCGGGGGCCTCCCCTCCTACGAGCAGTACTTC
TRBD2	few	TRBJ2-1	TRBV6-6	CASSSFSGGYNEQFF	TGTGCCAGCAGCTCCTTCAGCGGGGGATACAATGAGCAGTTCTTC
TRBD1	NA	TRBJ2-3	TRBV12-5	CASGWGQGDTDTQYF	TGTGCTAGTGGTTGGGGACAGGGAGACACAGATACGCAGTATTTT
NA	NA	TRBJ1-1	TRBV12-3/TRBV12-4	CASGVGTNTEAFF	TGTGCCAGCGGGGTTGGGACGAACACTGAAGCTTTCTTT
NA	few	TRBJ1-5	TRBV27	CASSPTESNQPQHF	TGTGCCAGCAGCCCGACAGAAAGCAATCAGCCCCAGCATTTT